This T cell receptor (beta chain) was sequenced for a study of blood T cells in healthy people across ages. Samples had at least 6.5 million PBMCs isolated from them. Samples each had at least 5 micrograms of total RNA extracted. On this clonotype itself: Its target is unknown.

PCR was performed a second time for about 6 to 11 cycles using a sample-barcoded 5' primer and a J-beta primer mix. TCRdb called the 5' RACE reads again in MiXCR, with one record for every CDR3 protein. The profile shows about a million distinct CDR3 sequences, about two fifths of them singletons. There are 16 residues in the CDR3. Trimming removed 6 bases from V and 4 bases from J; junction bases left unmatched: 9. Per the germline V gene, CDR1 is MNHEY and CDR2 is SVGEGT. Whole-study results and caveats: Donor CMV infection status was unknown, possibly confounding age-related changes in expanded clonotypes.

Sample: blood. This chain uses TRBV6-2 or TRBV6-3 with TRBJ1-5; TRBD1 matches 10 bases. The TCR comes from a man younger than 35 in good health. The CDR3 here is CASSSRTGGFNQPQHF. DNA of the CDR3: TGTGCCAGCAGCTCCCGGACAGGGGGGTTTAATCAGCCCCAGCATTTT.